This T cell receptor beta chain was sequenced for a study of control samples from healthy donors and cancer patients. Data came from immunoSEQ multiplex PCR; TCRdb stores just in-frame clones and leaves some out. The sample yields 100,000 to 150,000 clones, 87% seen once. V shed 6 bases and J shed 3 bases, with 17 bases lying between them. Germline V gives CDR1 SGHVS, CDR2 FQNEAQ. CDR3 length equals 15 residues. The sequencing input was blood. The chain uses TRBV7-8 and TRBJ2-5, with D possibly matching TRBD1 (5 bases). The sequence was obtained from a man aged 35 to 55 in good health. In nucleotides, the CDR3 is TGTGCCAGCAGGGTCAGACTGGCGGACAAAGAGACCCAGTACTTC. It encodes CASRVRLADKETQYF.